This is a list of T cell receptor beta chains from one sample in a study of beta chain features in type 1 diabetes. Assay: immunoSEQ multiplex PCR; the TCRdb copy retains only in-frame clones and omits some. This repertoire shows about 470,000 clones, approximately 30% found once; its top ten account for 0.065%. The sequenced sample was naive CD4+ T cells from blood. The receptors stem from a young man in good health. CDR3s include the opening cysteine and the closing phenylalanine or tryptophan. D genes are given only for firm matches. Only some rows state a clone size, as once, few, many or a class for expanded clones.

j_gene: TRBJ2-7
d_gene: TRBD1
abundance: few
v_gene: TRBV11-1
CDR3nt: TGTGCCAGCAGCACGGACAGGCACGAGCAGTACTTC
CDR3aa: CASSTDRHEQYF

j_gene: TRBJ2-3
d_gene: TRBD2
abundance: once
v_gene: TRBV10-3
CDR3nt: TGTGCCATCAGTCTAGCGGGGAAGGGCCCAGATACGCAGTATTTT
CDR3aa: CAISLAGKGPDTQYF

j_gene: TRBJ2-2
d_gene: TRBD1
abundance: few
v_gene: TRBV7-8
CDR3nt: TGTGCCAGCAGCTATGCCGACAGGGCCGGGGAGCTGTTTTTT
CDR3aa: CASSYADRAGELFF

j_gene: TRBJ2-1
d_gene: TRBD2
abundance: NA
v_gene: TRBV30
CDR3nt: TGTGCCTGGAGTGTACTGGGGACTAGCGGTTACTACAATGAGCAGTTCTTC
CDR3aa: CAWSVLGTSGYYNEQFF

j_gene: TRBJ2-3
d_gene: TRBD1
abundance: NA
v_gene: TRBV9
CDR3nt: TGTGCCAGCAGCCCACAGACAGGGCGCACAGATACGCAGTATTTT
CDR3aa: CASSPQTGRTDTQYF

j_gene: TRBJ1-1
d_gene: NA
abundance: NA
v_gene: TRBV20-1
CDR3nt: TGCAGTGCCCCTCCTGACACTGAAGCTTTCTTT
CDR3aa: CSAPPDTEAFF

j_gene: TRBJ2-7
d_gene: TRBD1
abundance: few
v_gene: TRBV11-2
CDR3nt: TGTGCCAGCAGACCGACAGGGGGCCTTTCCTACGAGCAGTACTTC
CDR3aa: CASRPTGGLSYEQYF

j_gene: TRBJ2-1
d_gene: TRBD1
abundance: NA
v_gene: TRBV5-1
CDR3nt: TGCGCCAGCAGCTCCGGGACAGGGAAGTACAATGAGCAGTTCTTC
CDR3aa: CASSSGTGKYNEQFF

j_gene: TRBJ2-5
d_gene: NA
abundance: few
v_gene: TRBV30
CDR3nt: TGTGCCTGGAGTGATGGGCGGGGCCGCCAAGAGACCCAGTACTTC
CDR3aa: CAWSDGRGRQETQYF

j_gene: TRBJ1-1
d_gene: NA
abundance: few
v_gene: TRBV29-1
CDR3nt: TGCAGCGTTGGAGGCGACAGATACACTGAAGCTTTCTTT
CDR3aa: CSVGGDRYTEAFF

j_gene: TRBJ2-3
d_gene: NA
abundance: NA
v_gene: TRBV6-5
CDR3nt: TGTGCCAGCAGTTACTCGTTCTCGGGGGATACGCAGTATTTT
CDR3aa: CASSYSFSGDTQYF

j_gene: TRBJ2-7
d_gene: TRBD1
abundance: few
v_gene: TRBV7-9
CDR3nt: TGTGCCAGCAGTCGAGCCGGGACAGGGGAAAACGAGCAGTACTTC
CDR3aa: CASSRAGTGENEQYF

j_gene: TRBJ1-1
d_gene: NA
abundance: NA
v_gene: TRBV30
CDR3nt: TGTGCCTGGAGTGGTCATGGAATGAACACTGAAGCTTTCTTT
CDR3aa: CAWSGHGMNTEAFF

j_gene: TRBJ2-6
d_gene: NA
abundance: NA
v_gene: TRBV29-1
CDR3nt: TGCAGCGTTAAGGGGGCTGGGGCCAACGTCCTGACTTTC
CDR3aa: CSVKGAGANVLTF

j_gene: TRBJ2-4
d_gene: NA
abundance: few
v_gene: TRBV9
CDR3nt: TGTGCCAGCGGACGGGCTAGCGAGGGAGTTAGATACTTC
CDR3aa: CASGRASEGVRYF

j_gene: TRBJ2-6
d_gene: NA
abundance: few
v_gene: TRBV28
CDR3nt: TGTGCCAGCAGTTTATTAGGAGGAGGTGGGGCCAACGTCCTGACTTTC
CDR3aa: CASSLLGGGGANVLTF

j_gene: TRBJ2-5
d_gene: TRBD1
abundance: few
v_gene: TRBV20-1
CDR3nt: TGCAGCCTGACAGGGGTAGAGACCCAGTACTTC
CDR3aa: CSLTGVETQYF

j_gene: TRBJ2-5
d_gene: TRBD1
abundance: few
v_gene: TRBV2
CDR3nt: TGTGCCAGCAGTAGGGACAGCCAAGAGACCCAGTACTTC
CDR3aa: CASSRDSQETQYF

j_gene: TRBJ1-1
d_gene: TRBD1
abundance: few
v_gene: TRBV29-1
CDR3nt: TGCAGCACCAAGACAGGGGCGCACACTGAAGCTTTCTTT
CDR3aa: CSTKTGAHTEAFF

j_gene: TRBJ1-5
d_gene: NA
abundance: NA
v_gene: TRBV13
CDR3nt: TGTGCCAGCAGCCCAGCGGCAGGGTTAAGCAATCAGCCCCAGCATTTT
CDR3aa: CASSPAAGLSNQPQHF

j_gene: TRBJ2-5
d_gene: TRBD1
abundance: few
v_gene: TRBV7-2
CDR3nt: TGTGCCAGCAGCTTAAGGACAGGGTGGCAAGAGACCCAGTACTTC
CDR3aa: CASSLRTGWQETQYF

j_gene: TRBJ1-2
d_gene: TRBD1
abundance: NA
v_gene: TRBV30
CDR3nt: TGTGCCTGGAGCTGGGACAGGGACTATGGCTACACCTTC
CDR3aa: CAWSWDRDYGYTF

j_gene: TRBJ2-7
d_gene: NA
abundance: few
v_gene: TRBV10-3
CDR3nt: TGTGCCACCAGCGGTACCTACGAGCAGTACTTC
CDR3aa: CATSGTYEQYF

j_gene: TRBJ2-5
d_gene: TRBD2
abundance: NA
v_gene: TRBV30
CDR3nt: TGTGCCTGGAGTGAGGGACTAGCGGGGGGGGAGACCCAGTACTTC
CDR3aa: CAWSEGLAGGETQYF

j_gene: TRBJ2-7
d_gene: NA
abundance: NA
v_gene: TRBV30
CDR3nt: TGTGCCTGGAGTGACCCCCCGGGCGAGCAGTACTTC
CDR3aa: CAWSDPPGEQYF

j_gene: TRBJ2-7
d_gene: NA
abundance: few
v_gene: TRBV28
CDR3nt: TGTGCCAGCAGGCCGGGACCGTTGGACGAGCAGTACTTC
CDR3aa: CASRPGPLDEQYF

j_gene: TRBJ2-7
d_gene: TRBD1
abundance: NA
v_gene: TRBV5-4
CDR3nt: TGTGCCAGCAGTCGTGCCGGGACAGGGGGCTTCGAGCAGTACTTC
CDR3aa: CASSRAGTGGFEQYF

j_gene: TRBJ2-7
d_gene: TRBD1
abundance: NA
v_gene: TRBV30
CDR3nt: TGTGCCTGGGACAGGGGTACTACCAAGCAGTACTTC
CDR3aa: CAWDRGTTKQYF

j_gene: TRBJ2-7
d_gene: TRBD2
abundance: NA
v_gene: TRBV6-1
CDR3nt: TGTGCCAGCAGTGAGTCCGGGAGGGACGAGCAGTACTTC
CDR3aa: CASSESGRDEQYF

j_gene: TRBJ2-2
d_gene: TRBD1
abundance: few
v_gene: TRBV14
CDR3nt: TGTGCCAGCAGCCACCTAGGACAGGGGGCGATGAGAGGAACCGGGGAGCTGTTTTTT
CDR3aa: CASSHLGQGAMRGTGELFF

j_gene: TRBJ2-7
d_gene: TRBD1
abundance: NA
v_gene: TRBV2
CDR3nt: TGTGCCAGCAGGCCTCCGGGACAGGGCTACGAGCAGTACTTC
CDR3aa: CASRPPGQGYEQYF

j_gene: TRBJ2-3
d_gene: NA
abundance: few
v_gene: TRBV4-1
CDR3nt: TGCGCCAGCAGCGGACGAGGGACAGATACGCAGTATTTT
CDR3aa: CASSGRGTDTQYF

j_gene: TRBJ2-5
d_gene: TRBD1
abundance: once
v_gene: TRBV5-5
CDR3nt: TGTGCCAGCAGCTGGGGACAGAACCAAGAGACCCAGTACTTC
CDR3aa: CASSWGQNQETQYF

j_gene: TRBJ2-7
d_gene: TRBD2
abundance: NA
v_gene: TRBV5-1
CDR3nt: TGCGCCAGCAGCTGGACTAGCGGGAGTTTCGAGCAGTACTTC
CDR3aa: CASSWTSGSFEQYF

j_gene: TRBJ2-6
d_gene: NA
abundance: NA
v_gene: TRBV10-3
CDR3nt: TGTGCCCTCGCTATCTCTGGGGCCAACGTCCTGACTTTC
CDR3aa: CALAISGANVLTF

j_gene: TRBJ2-5
d_gene: NA
abundance: few
v_gene: TRBV28
CDR3nt: TGTGCCAGCAGTTTGGAAAGCTACCAAGAGACCCAGTACTTC
CDR3aa: CASSLESYQETQYF

j_gene: TRBJ2-1
d_gene: NA
abundance: NA
v_gene: TRBV4-3
CDR3nt: TGCGCCAGCAGCCCCTTCCCTAGCGCGAGCTCCTACAATGAGCAGTTCTTC
CDR3aa: CASSPFPSASSYNEQFF

j_gene: TRBJ2-7
d_gene: NA
abundance: few
v_gene: TRBV30
CDR3nt: TGTGCCTGCTCGCTCCGGAACGAGCAGTACTTC
CDR3aa: CACSLRNEQYF

j_gene: TRBJ2-3
d_gene: TRBD1
abundance: few
v_gene: TRBV25-1
CDR3nt: TGTGCCAGCAGTGAATCACCAGGCAGGGGGAGTTCGCACCAGTATTTT
CDR3aa: CASSESPGRGSSHQYF

j_gene: TRBJ2-5
d_gene: TRBD2
abundance: few
v_gene: TRBV29-1
CDR3nt: TGCAGCGTCGCTACCCTTAGCGGGAGGATTCAGACCCAGTACTTC
CDR3aa: CSVATLSGRIQTQYF

j_gene: TRBJ2-3
d_gene: TRBD2
abundance: NA
v_gene: TRBV30
CDR3nt: TGTGCCTGGAGACTAGCGGGGGCTGGGCCTACGCAGTATTTT
CDR3aa: CAWRLAGAGPTQYF

j_gene: TRBJ1-1
d_gene: NA
abundance: few
v_gene: TRBV7-9
CDR3nt: TGTGCCAGCAGCTCAAGCTCAGATGGAGGGACTGAAGCTTTCTTT
CDR3aa: CASSSSSDGGTEAFF

j_gene: TRBJ2-1
d_gene: TRBD2
abundance: NA
v_gene: TRBV7-7
CDR3nt: TGTGCCAGCAGCTTATATAGCGGGAGCTCCTACAATGAGCAGTTCTTC
CDR3aa: CASSLYSGSSYNEQFF

j_gene: TRBJ2-2
d_gene: NA
abundance: once
v_gene: TRBV7-9
CDR3nt: TGTGCCAGCAGCCCAACCAAACCTCCGGGTCTATCCGGGGAGCTGTTTTTT
CDR3aa: CASSPTKPPGLSGELFF

j_gene: TRBJ2-1
d_gene: NA
abundance: NA
v_gene: TRBV7-2
CDR3nt: TGTGCCAGCAGCTTAGCTGGGGGGTACAATGAGCAGTTCTTC
CDR3aa: CASSLAGGYNEQFF

j_gene: TRBJ1-2
d_gene: TRBD1
abundance: few
v_gene: TRBV29-1
CDR3nt: TGCAGCGTTGAAAGGGGGCCGAGCGGTGGCTACACCTTC
CDR3aa: CSVERGPSGGYTF

j_gene: TRBJ2-4
d_gene: NA
abundance: few
v_gene: TRBV2
CDR3nt: TGTGCCAGCAGTGGGAGCGGCTACGGTAAAAACATTCAGTACTTC
CDR3aa: CASSGSGYGKNIQYF

j_gene: TRBJ2-2
d_gene: NA
abundance: NA
v_gene: TRBV5-4
CDR3nt: TGTGCCAGCAGCACTTTGAAGGGAGGAGACACCGGGGAGCTGTTTTTT
CDR3aa: CASSTLKGGDTGELFF

j_gene: TRBJ2-1
d_gene: TRBD1
abundance: NA
v_gene: TRBV27
CDR3nt: TGTGCCAGCAGGAGGGACAGATTCTCCTACAATGAGCAGTTCTTC
CDR3aa: CASRRDRFSYNEQFF

j_gene: TRBJ2-4
d_gene: NA
abundance: NA
v_gene: TRBV30
CDR3nt: TGTGCCTGGAGTGTAGGGGACCGGGGAGCGGTCATTCAGTACTTC
CDR3aa: CAWSVGDRGAVIQYF

j_gene: TRBJ2-5
d_gene: NA
abundance: NA
v_gene: TRBV6-8
CDR3nt: TGTGCCAGCAGTTGGACTATGGACAGAGAGACCCAGTACTTC
CDR3aa: CASSWTMDRETQYF

j_gene: TRBJ1-5
d_gene: NA
abundance: NA
v_gene: TRBV4-2
CDR3nt: TGTGCCAGCAGCCAAGCGGGGAGCCGCAATCAGCCCCAGCATTTT
CDR3aa: CASSQAGSRNQPQHF

j_gene: TRBJ2-3
d_gene: TRBD1
abundance: NA
v_gene: TRBV5-6
CDR3nt: TGTGCCAGCAGCGATGGGACAGGGGGAGATACGCAGTATTTT
CDR3aa: CASSDGTGGDTQYF